These 17 T cell receptor beta chains originate from one sample sequenced in a study of siplizumab effects on memory and regulatory T cells. TCRdb's copy holds only in-frame clones and misses some; the assay was immunoSEQ multiplex PCR. The data hold roughly 100,000 clones, with 80% to 95% observed a single time. The sequencing input was CD4+ T cells sorted from blood. All receptors come from a human donor in good health.

The V and J genes are TRBV9 and TRBJ1-5; possibly TRBD1 for D (6 bases). In germline, CDR1 is SGDLS, CDR2 YYNGEE. Trimming left V 4 bases short and J 4 bases short, with 15 bases between. The CDR3 is made up of 15 amino acids. CDR3 protein: CASSPTGMGNQPQHF. The CDR3 region has the DNA TGTGCCAGCAGCCCCACAGGGATGGGGAATCAGCCCCAGCATTTT.

The CDR3 loop is CASSDSPYEQYF. Written as DNA, the CDR3 is TGCGCCAGCAGTGACAGTCCCTACGAGCAGTACTTC. V and J are TRBV10-2 and TRBJ2-7; no clear D. The length of the CDR3 is 12 residues. Trimming removed 3 bases at V and 2 bases at J, with 5 bases between. Germline V gene sequence: CDR1 WSHSY, CDR2 SAAADI.

J is TRBJ2-7 and V is TRBV30; possibly TRBD1 or TRBD2 for D (5 bases each). The germline gives CDR1 GTSNPN, CDR2 SVGIG (reference sequence). The CDR3 is 14 residues long. V lost 5 bases and J lost 7, with 21 bases in between. Written as DNA, the CDR3 is TGTGCCTGGGGCCTCCTCAGGGACGTGGGGGAGCAGTACTTC. Protein: CAWGLLRDVGEQYF.

The gene calls are TRBV19 and TRBJ2-3; D is unclear. Trimming removed 3 bases from V and 4 bases from J, with 11 bases in between. The CDR3 totals 14 residues. Germline CDR1 reads LNHDA; CDR2 reads SQIVND (reference sequence). This CDR3 is CASSISWNSDTQYF. CDR3 nucleotide sequence: TGTGCCAGTAGTATCTCCTGGAATTCAGATACGCAGTATTTT. The entire variable domain, with the rest obtained from reference TRBV19 and TRBJ2-3, is as follows: DGGITQSPKYLFRKEGQNVTLSCEQNLNHDAMYWYRQDPGQGLRLIYYSQIVNDFQKGDIAEGYSVSREKKESFPLTVTSAQKNPTAFYLCASSISWNSDTQYFGPGTRLTVL.

This chain links TRBV27 with TRBJ2-7; 11 positions agree with TRBD2. This CDR3 region has 17 residues. Per germline, CDR1 MNHEY and CDR2 SMNVEV (reference sequence). Trimming removed 4 bases from V and 4 bases from J; junction bases left unmatched: 12. The CDR3 DNA is TGTGCCAGCAGTTCCCCTCTGACTAGCGGGGCACCATACGAGCAGTACTTC. Translation gives CASSSPLTSGAPYEQYF.

The rearrangement uses TRBV20-1 and TRBJ1-4; weak D call: TRBD1 (5 bases). The CDR3 covers 11 residues. Per the germline V gene, CDR1 is DFQATT and CDR2 is SNEGSKA (reference sequence). The V end lost 4 bases, the J end lost 8 bases, and 8 bases lay between the germline ends. Here the CDR3 reads CSAIRDEKLFF. The CDR3 nucleotides read TGCAGTGCTATCAGGGACGAAAAACTGTTTTTT.

The chain links TRBV18 to TRBJ2-2; D may correspond to TRBD1 or TRBD2 (5 bases each). The germline CDR1 and CDR2 sequences are KGHSH and LQKENI. The V gene lost 5 bases and the J gene lost 2 bases, with 15 bases spanning the gap. This CDR3 comprises 16 residues. The CDR3 reads CASSMSGTVNTGELFF. The DNA for the CDR3 is TGTGCCAGCTCAATGTCGGGGACGGTTAACACCGGGGAGCTGTTTTTT.

This chain links TRBV6-5 with TRBJ2-7; D remains unclear. CDR1 is MNHEY and CDR2 is SVGAGI in the germline V gene. This CDR3 region has 12 residues. The V gene lost 5 bases and the J gene lost 3 bases, with 8 bases spanning the gap. The CDR3 nucleotides read TGTGCCAGCAGTGATACGGTCTACGAGCAGTACTTC. Protein: CASSDTVYEQYF.

This clone was counted once. The rearrangement uses TRBV18 and TRBJ2-1; 14 bases align to TRBD2. From germline, CDR1 is KGHSH and CDR2 LQKENI. The V and J ends lost 6 bases and 7 bases, in that order; junction bases with no gene match: 8. CDR3 length equals 16 residues. CDR3 protein: CASSQGLAGGGNEQFF. DNA of the CDR3: TGTGCCAGCTCCCAAGGACTAGCGGGAGGCGGGAATGAGCAGTTCTTC. Variable domain in full (rest from reference TRBV18 and TRBJ2-1): NAGVMQNPRHLVRRRGQEARLRCSPMKGHSHVYWYRQLPEEGLKFMVYLQKENIIDESGMPKERFSAEFPKEGPSILRIQQVVRGDSAAYFCASSQGLAGGGNEQFFGPGTRLTVL.

The genes are TRBV13 and TRBJ2-2, with a possible D match to TRBD1 (6 bases). There are 12 residues in the CDR3. In germline, CDR1 is PRHDT, CDR2 FYEKMQ (reference sequence). Trimming took 5 bases from V and 12 from J, leaving 13 bases between them. The CDR3 coding sequence is TGTGCCAGCAGCCTCTCTGGGGGCAAGCTGTTTTTT. Its protein is CASSLSGGKLFF.

V is TRBV18 and J is TRBJ2-2; 15 nucleotides line up with TRBD2. From germline, CDR1 is KGHSH and CDR2 LQKENI. The length of the CDR3 is 18 residues. V lost 3 bases, J lost 5 bases, and 7 bases stayed unmatched. This chain's CDR3 is CASSPPGLAGGWTGELFF. CDR3 coding DNA: TGTGCCAGCTCACCCCCGGGACTAGCGGGAGGATGGACCGGGGAGCTGTTTTTT.

The gene calls are TRBV5-5 and TRBJ1-4; 7 bases map to TRBD1. The CDR3 spans 14 residues. The germline V gene encodes CDR1 SGHKS and CDR2 YYEKEE (reference sequence). After removal of 4 bases from V and 2 bases from J, the junction contained 2 bases not matched to a gene. In DNA form, the CDR3 reads TGTGCCAGCAGCCTACAGGGGACTAATGAAAAACTGTTTTTT. It yields the protein CASSLQGTNEKLFF. Full variable domain (rest looked up from reference TRBV5-5 and TRBJ1-4): DAGVTQSPTHLIKTRGQQVTLRCSPISGHKSVSWYQQVLGQGPQFIFQYYEKEERGRGNFPDRFSARQFPNYSSELNVNALLLGDSALYLCASSLQGTNEKLFFGSGTQLSVL.

The genes are TRBV6-5 and TRBJ1-1; 7 bases align to TRBD1. The V gene end was trimmed by 6 bases and the J gene end by 5 bases; junction bases not matched to a gene: 6. The CDR3 is 13 amino acids. Germline loops: CDR1 MNHEY, CDR2 SVGAGI. This chain's CDR3 is CASSRQGETEAFF. The CDR3 DNA sequence: TGTGCCAGCAGCCGACAGGGAGAGACTGAAGCTTTCTTT.

Here the CDR3 DNA reads TGTGCCAGTAGTACACGCAGGACTAGCGGGAGGGAAGAGCAGTACTTC. It specifies CASSTRRTSGREEQYF. This sequence joins TRBV19 and TRBJ2-7; 15 bases agree with TRBD2. The germline CDR1 and CDR2 sequences are LNHDA and SQIVND (reference sequence). The V and J ends lost 4 bases and 7 bases, in that order; junction bases with no gene match: 8. The CDR3 has 16 residues.

This clone was recorded once. The chain has TRBV7-9 and TRBJ1-6; 7 bases match TRBD1. J lost 7 bases, V lost 5 bases, and 5 bases had no gene match. The CDR3 loop spans 14 amino acids. Germline lookup yields CDR1 SEHNR and CDR2 FQNEAQ (reference sequence). The CDR3 DNA follows: TGTGCCAGCAGCGCCAGACAGGGAAATTCACCCCTCCACTTT. Translated, it gives CASSARQGNSPLHF.

This chain joins TRBV5-6 and TRBJ1-5, with D possibly matching TRBD1 (5 bases). This CDR3 comprises 15 residues. Germline CDR1 and CDR2: SGHDT and YYEEEE. Trimming pared 1 base from V and 6 bases from J, leaving 14 bases between. The CDR3 sequence: CASSLLSGTVQPQHF. CDR3 nucleotide sequence: TGTGCCAGCAGCTTGCTGTCCGGGACGGTTCAGCCCCAGCATTTT.

This clone was counted once. The V call is TRBV6-5, the J call TRBJ2-1; D remains ambiguous. Germline V gene lookup returns CDR1 MNHEY and CDR2 SVGAGI. The CDR3 consists of 16 residues. Trimming removed 0 bases at V and 0 bases at J, with 9 bases between. The CDR3 spells CASSYSGLSSYNEQFF. In DNA, the CDR3 is TGTGCCAGCAGTTACTCCGGATTAAGCTCCTACAATGAGCAGTTCTTC.